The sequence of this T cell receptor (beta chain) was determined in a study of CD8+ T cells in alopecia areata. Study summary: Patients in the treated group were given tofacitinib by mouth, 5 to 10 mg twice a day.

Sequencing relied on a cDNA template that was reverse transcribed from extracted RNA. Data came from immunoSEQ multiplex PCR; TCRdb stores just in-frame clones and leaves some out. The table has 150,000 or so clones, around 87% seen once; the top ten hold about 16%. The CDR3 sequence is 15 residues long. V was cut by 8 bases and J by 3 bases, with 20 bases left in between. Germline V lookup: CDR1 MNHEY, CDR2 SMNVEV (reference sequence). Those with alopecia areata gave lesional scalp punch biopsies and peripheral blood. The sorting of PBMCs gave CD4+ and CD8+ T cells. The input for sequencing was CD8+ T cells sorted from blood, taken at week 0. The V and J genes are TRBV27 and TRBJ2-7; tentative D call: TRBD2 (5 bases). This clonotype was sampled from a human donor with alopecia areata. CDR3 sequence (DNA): TGTGCCAGCCAAAACCTCCCGGGGTCGATCTACGAGCAGTACTTC. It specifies CASQNLPGSIYEQYF.